The TCR beta chain under discussion was sequenced for a study of regulatory T cells in long-lasting Graves disease. As for this clonotype: This sequence may be a read error, since a much larger clone differs from it by one base.

Germline CDR1 reads MNHNS; CDR2 reads SASEGT. The CDR3 contains 15 residues. According to the study, TCR beta libraries were built with iRepertoire HTBI primers and CDR3-region Arm-PCR. TCRdb used MiXCR to reprocess the multiplex PCR reads, holding one entry per CDR3 protein. The table shows hundreds of thousands of distinct CDR3 sequences, with about 16% occurring only once. Time point here: newly diagnosed GD, antithyroid drugs for less than 3 months. TCR sequences were obtained from RNA taken from PBMCs. Enrollment of patients was through an endocrinology department in Xi'an, China. The same sample was also used in a study of T cells in Graves' hyperthyroidism and ophthalmopathy. That work adds: HTBI primers were used for first-round RT-PCR of the TCR CDR3. In the blood, most expanded thyroid clonotypes above 0.001 appeared as well.

This specimen was peripheral blood mononuclear cells (PBMCs), taken at new diagnosis, from a patient treated with antithyroid drugs. The chain links TRBV6-1 to TRBJ1-5, with 7 bases aligning to TRBD1. This TCR was sampled from a woman aged 35-65 years with Graves disease. The CDR3 DNA reads TGTACCAGCAGACAGACAGGGAGTAGCAATCAGCCCCAGCATTTT. Amino acid sequence: CTSRQTGSSNQPQHF.